What follows are 4 T cell receptor beta chains derived from one specimen sequenced in a study of cytomegalovirus exposure and HLA in healthy donors. 13 Jbeta primers and 60 Vbeta primers were used for the PCR. This table comes from immunoSEQ multiplex PCR, and its TCRdb copy is limited to in-frame clones, with some not included. The sample lists around 120,000 clones, around 79% occurring once. Sequencing was carried out using PBMCs. Receptors originate from a woman in her thirties or forties in good health and CMV-seronegative.

In regard to this clone: One junction end disagrees with the germline gene, perhaps due to a read error. This chain connects TRBV7-9 to TRBJ2-7; D is uncertain. Germline V gives CDR1 SEHNR, CDR2 FQNEAQ (reference sequence). This CDR3 is built from 13 residues. The CDR3 DNA sequence: TGTTCCAGCAGCTTAGTTCAGGCCTACGAGCAGTACTTC. Its translation: CSSSLVQAYEQYF.

J is TRBJ2-7 and V is TRBV6-5; possibly TRBD2 for D (6 bases). The CDR3 has 16 residues. The germline V gene encodes CDR1 MNHEY and CDR2 SVGAGI. V lost 4 bases to trimming and J lost 7 bases, with 23 bases between them. CDR3 in DNA: TGTGCCAGCAGTTTTTCCCGCACGGGGGAATTCGGGGAGCAGTACTTC. Translated, it gives CASSFSRTGEFGEQYF.

V usage is TRBV7-9 and J usage is TRBJ2-2; 9 nucleotides match TRBD1. The V and J ends lost 3 bases and 8 bases, in that order; junction bases with no gene match: 7. This CDR3 contains 15 residues. Germline-derived CDR1 and CDR2 are SEHNR and FQNEAQ (reference sequence). The CDR3 loop reads CASSFGTGFAGELFF. The CDR3, as DNA: TGTGCCAGCAGCTTTGGGACAGGGTTCGCGGGGGAGCTGTTTTTT.

V usage is TRBV27 and J usage is TRBJ2-3; no clear D gene. Deletions cut 3 bases from V and 1 base from J, with 8 bases between. The CDR3 has 14 residues. CDR1 MNHEY and CDR2 SMNVEV come from the germline V gene (reference sequence). CDR3 nucleotide sequence: TGTGCCAGCAGTTTGTATGCGGGCACAGATACGCAGTATTTT. This encodes CASSLYAGTDTQYF.